One sample yielded the 8 T cell receptor beta chains listed below, sequenced in a study of shared clonotypes between healthy human individuals. TCRdb keeps only in-frame clones here, not all; method: immunoSEQ multiplex PCR. The sample comprises 950,000 to 1,300,000 clones, more than 65% of which are singletons, and roughly 1.5% rests with the top ten. The material sequenced was memory CD4+ T cells sorted from blood. Noted subset: CD45RA-negative fraction. These receptors originate from a man aged 18 to 29 in good health.

The rearrangement uses TRBV21-1 and TRBJ1-4; TRBD1 reflects the table's D call only, with no check against the DNA. TRBV21-1 is assigned pseudogene status. CDR3 length equals 14 residues. The CDR3 bases are TGTGCCAGCGGGGCCCCTGGAGCTAATGAAAAACTGTTTTTT. This translates into CASGAPGANEKLFF.

The chain has TRBV10-1 and TRBJ2-5; D is ambiguous. The CDR3 is made up of 13 amino acids. Per germline, CDR1 WNHNN and CDR2 SYGVQD (reference sequence). V dropped 4 bases and J dropped 2 bases, with 8 bases sitting between them. CDR3 DNA: TGCGCCAGCAGTGTGGAAGGGCAAGAGACCCAGTACTTC. It codes for CASSVEGQETQYF.

CDR3: CASSLEGGSSYEQYF. CDR3 nucleotide sequence: TGTGCCAGCAGCTTAGAGGGTGGCAGTTCGTACGAGCAGTACTTC. The V gene is TRBV6-1, the J gene TRBJ2-7, with a tentative D call TRBD2 (5 bases). The V gene's germline CDR1 is MNHNS and CDR2 SASEGT. V was trimmed by 6 bases and J by 4 bases, leaving 19 bases between them. CDR3 length equals 15 residues.

Written as DNA, the CDR3 is TGTGCCAGCAGTACCCGACAGACCATGAACACTGAAGCTTTCTTT. Translated, it gives CASSTRQTMNTEAFF. The V gene is TRBV6-5, the J gene TRBJ1-1; perhaps TRBD1 as D (5 bases). This CDR3 has 15 residues. CDR1 and CDR2 from the germline V gene are MNHEY and SVGAGI. The V end lost 5 bases, the J end lost 0 bases, and 13 bases lay between the germline ends.

This clone came up once. The chain uses TRBV5-1 and TRBJ2-7; 8 positions match TRBD2. Looked up from germline, CDR1 is SGHRS and CDR2 is YFSETQ. The trim removed 4 bases at V and 5 bases at J, leaving 14 bases unmatched. The CDR3 is 16 residues long. The CDR3 region has the DNA TGCGCCAGCAGCCGGTCAGCGGGGAGCGGGAGTAACGAGCAGTACTTC. Translated: CASSRSAGSGSNEQYF.

The V and J genes are TRBV6-1 and TRBJ1-1; TRBD1 aligns across 8 bases. Germline V CDR1 and CDR2: MNHNS, SASEGT. The trim removed 4 bases at V and 8 bases at J, leaving 9 bases unmatched. The CDR3 covers 14 residues. CDR3 residues: CASSAFSQGGEAFF. The CDR3, as DNA: TGTGCCAGCAGTGCCTTTTCACAGGGGGGAGAAGCTTTCTTT.

This clone was found once. The CDR3 is CASSFEDRGNQPQHF. The DNA of the CDR3 is TGTGCCAGCAGCTTCGAGGACAGGGGCAATCAGCCCCAGCATTTT. The chain links TRBV7-8 to TRBJ1-5; 8 bases align to TRBD1. V was clipped by 3 bases and J by 2 bases; unmatched bases: 3. This CDR3 contains 15 residues. Germline V CDR1 and CDR2: SGHVS, FQNEAQ.

The chain employs TRBV10-3 and TRBJ1-5; D is unclear. Germline V gene sequence: CDR1 ENHRY, CDR2 SYGVKD. CDR3 length: 15 amino acids. V shed 4 bases and J shed 5 bases, with 15 bases lying between them. The CDR3: CAISAGDPVDQPQHF. DNA for the CDR3: TGTGCCATCAGTGCCGGGGATCCCGTGGATCAGCCCCAGCATTTT.